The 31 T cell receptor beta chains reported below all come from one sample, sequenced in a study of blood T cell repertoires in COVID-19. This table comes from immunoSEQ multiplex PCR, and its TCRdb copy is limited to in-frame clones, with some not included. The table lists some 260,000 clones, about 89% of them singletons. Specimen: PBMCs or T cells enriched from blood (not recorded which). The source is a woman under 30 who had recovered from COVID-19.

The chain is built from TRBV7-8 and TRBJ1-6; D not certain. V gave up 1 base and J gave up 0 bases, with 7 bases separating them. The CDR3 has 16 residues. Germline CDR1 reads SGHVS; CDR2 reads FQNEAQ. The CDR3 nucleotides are TGTGCCAGCAGCTTAGACCTGAGCTCCTATAATTCACCCCTCCACTTT. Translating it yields CASSLDLSSYNSPLHF.

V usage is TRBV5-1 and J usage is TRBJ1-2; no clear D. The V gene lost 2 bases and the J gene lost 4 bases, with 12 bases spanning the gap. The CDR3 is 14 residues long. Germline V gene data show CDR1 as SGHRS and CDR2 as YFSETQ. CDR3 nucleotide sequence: TGCGCCAGCAGCTTAGAGGGAGACGCCTATGGCTACACCTTC. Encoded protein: CASSLEGDAYGYTF.

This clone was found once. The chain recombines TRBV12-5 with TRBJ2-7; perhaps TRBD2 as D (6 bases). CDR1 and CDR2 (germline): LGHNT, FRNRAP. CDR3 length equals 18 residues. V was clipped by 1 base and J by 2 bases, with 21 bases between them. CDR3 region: CASGLGEKTRSTPYEQYF. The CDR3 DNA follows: TGTGCTAGTGGTTTGGGGGAAAAGACTAGATCGACCCCCTACGAGCAGTACTTC.

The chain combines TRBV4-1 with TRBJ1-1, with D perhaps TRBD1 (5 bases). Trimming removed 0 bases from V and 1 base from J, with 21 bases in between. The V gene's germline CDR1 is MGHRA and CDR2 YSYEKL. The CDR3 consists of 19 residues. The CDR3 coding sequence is TGCGCCAGCAGCCAAGATCGGGCGGGGCAGGCGGTAGGGAACACTGAAGCTTTCTTT. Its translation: CASSQDRAGQAVGNTEAFF.

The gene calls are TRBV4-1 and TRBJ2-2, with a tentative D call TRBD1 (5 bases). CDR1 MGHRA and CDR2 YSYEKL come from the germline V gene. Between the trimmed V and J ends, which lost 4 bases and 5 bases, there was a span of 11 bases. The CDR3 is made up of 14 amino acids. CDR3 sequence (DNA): TGCGCCAGCAGCCGGACAACTTTGACCGGGGAGCTGTTTTTT. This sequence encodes CASSRTTLTGELFF.

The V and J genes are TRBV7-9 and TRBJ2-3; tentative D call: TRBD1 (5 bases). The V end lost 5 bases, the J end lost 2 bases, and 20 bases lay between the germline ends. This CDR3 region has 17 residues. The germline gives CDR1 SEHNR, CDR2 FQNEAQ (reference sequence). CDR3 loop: CASSSWGSATATDTQYF. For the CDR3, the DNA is TGTGCCAGCAGCAGTTGGGGCTCAGCCACTGCCACAGATACGCAGTATTTT.

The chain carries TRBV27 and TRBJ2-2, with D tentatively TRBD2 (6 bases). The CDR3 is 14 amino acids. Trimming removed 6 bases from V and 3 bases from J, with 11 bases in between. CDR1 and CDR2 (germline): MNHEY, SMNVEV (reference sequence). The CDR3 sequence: CASRTSSYTGELFF. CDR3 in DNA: TGTGCCAGCAGAACTAGCTCATACACCGGGGAGCTGTTTTTT.

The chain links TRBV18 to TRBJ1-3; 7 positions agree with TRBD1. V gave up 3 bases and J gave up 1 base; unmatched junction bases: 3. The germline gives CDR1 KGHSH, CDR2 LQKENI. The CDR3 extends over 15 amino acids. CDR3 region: CASSPSTGSGNTIYF. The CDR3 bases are TGTGCCAGCTCACCCTCGACAGGGTCTGGAAACACCATATATTTT. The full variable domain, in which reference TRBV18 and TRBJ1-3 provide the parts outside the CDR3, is NAGVMQNPRHLVRRRGQEARLRCSPMKGHSHVYWYRQLPEEGLKFMVYLQKENIIDESGMPKERFSAEFPKEGPSILRIQQVVRGDSAAYFCASSPSTGSGNTIYFGEGSWLTVV.

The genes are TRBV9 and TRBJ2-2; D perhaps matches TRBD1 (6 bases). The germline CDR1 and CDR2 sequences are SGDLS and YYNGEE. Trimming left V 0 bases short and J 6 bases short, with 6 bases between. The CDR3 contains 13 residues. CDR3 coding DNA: TGTGCCAGCAGCGTAGAGGGGGCCGGGGAGCTGTTTTTT. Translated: CASSVEGAGELFF.

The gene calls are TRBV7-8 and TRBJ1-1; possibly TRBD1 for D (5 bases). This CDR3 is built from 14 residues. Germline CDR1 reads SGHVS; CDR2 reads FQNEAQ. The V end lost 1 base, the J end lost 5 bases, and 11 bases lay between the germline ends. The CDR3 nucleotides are TGTGCCAGCAGCTTAGGCGGGGGATGGACTGAAGCTTTCTTT. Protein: CASSLGGGWTEAFF.

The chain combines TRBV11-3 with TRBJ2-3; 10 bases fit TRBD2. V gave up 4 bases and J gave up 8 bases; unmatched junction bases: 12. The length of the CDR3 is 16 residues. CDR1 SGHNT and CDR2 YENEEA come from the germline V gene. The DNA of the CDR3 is TGTGCCAGCAGCTCGCGGGCTAGCGGGGGAGGGGGTACGCAGTATTTT. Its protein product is CASSSRASGGGGTQYF.

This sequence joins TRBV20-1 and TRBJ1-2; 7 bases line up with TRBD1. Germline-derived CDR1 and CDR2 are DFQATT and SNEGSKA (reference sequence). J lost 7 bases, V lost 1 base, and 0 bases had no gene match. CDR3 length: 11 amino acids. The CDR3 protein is CSARGQGGYTF. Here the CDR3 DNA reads TGCAGTGCTAGAGGACAGGGTGGCTACACCTTC.

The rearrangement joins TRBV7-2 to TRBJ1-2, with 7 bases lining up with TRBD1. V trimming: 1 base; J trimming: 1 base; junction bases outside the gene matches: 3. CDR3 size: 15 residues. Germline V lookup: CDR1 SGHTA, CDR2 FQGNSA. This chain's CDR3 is CASSLGQGGNYGYTF. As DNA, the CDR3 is TGTGCCAGCAGCTTAGGGCAGGGGGGTAACTATGGCTACACCTTC.

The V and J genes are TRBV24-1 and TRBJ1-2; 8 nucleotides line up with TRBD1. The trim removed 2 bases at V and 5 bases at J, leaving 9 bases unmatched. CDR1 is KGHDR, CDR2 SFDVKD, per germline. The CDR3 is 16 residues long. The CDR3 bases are TGTGCCACCAGTGATTCGACAGGGGAAATTTCGTATGGCTACACCTTC. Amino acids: CATSDSTGEISYGYTF.

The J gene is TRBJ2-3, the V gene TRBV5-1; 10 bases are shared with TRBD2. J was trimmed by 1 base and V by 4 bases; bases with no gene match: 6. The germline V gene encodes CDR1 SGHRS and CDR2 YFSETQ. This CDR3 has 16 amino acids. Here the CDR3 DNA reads TGCGCCAGCAGCCGGGTCCTAGCGGGAGGCACAGATACGCAGTATTTT. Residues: CASSRVLAGGTDTQYF.

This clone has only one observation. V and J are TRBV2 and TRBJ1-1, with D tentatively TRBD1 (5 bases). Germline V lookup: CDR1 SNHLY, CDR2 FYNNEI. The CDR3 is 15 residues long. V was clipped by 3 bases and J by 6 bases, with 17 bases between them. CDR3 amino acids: CASSEGEVLFAEAFF. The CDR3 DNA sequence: TGTGCCAGCAGTGAGGGGGAGGTTTTGTTTGCTGAAGCTTTCTTT.

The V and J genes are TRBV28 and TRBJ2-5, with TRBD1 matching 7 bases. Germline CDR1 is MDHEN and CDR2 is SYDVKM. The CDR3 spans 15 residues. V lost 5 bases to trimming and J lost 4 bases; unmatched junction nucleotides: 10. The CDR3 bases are TGTGCCAGCAGTCCTAGACAGGGTACTGCAGAGACCCAGTACTTC. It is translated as CASSPRQGTAETQYF.

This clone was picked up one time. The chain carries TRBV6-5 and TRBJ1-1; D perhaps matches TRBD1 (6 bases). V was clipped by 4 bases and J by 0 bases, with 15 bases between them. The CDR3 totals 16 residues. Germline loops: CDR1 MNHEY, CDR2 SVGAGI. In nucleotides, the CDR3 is TGTGCCAGCAGTTCCACAGGGTTAAGTATGAACACTGAAGCTTTCTTT. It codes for CASSSTGLSMNTEAFF.

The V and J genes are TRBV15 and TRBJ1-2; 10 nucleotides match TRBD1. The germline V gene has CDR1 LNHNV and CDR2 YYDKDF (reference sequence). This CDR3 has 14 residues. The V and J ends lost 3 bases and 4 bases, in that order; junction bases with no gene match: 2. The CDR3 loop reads CATSSRQGAYGYTF. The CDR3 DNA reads TGTGCCACCAGCAGTAGACAGGGGGCCTATGGCTACACCTTC.

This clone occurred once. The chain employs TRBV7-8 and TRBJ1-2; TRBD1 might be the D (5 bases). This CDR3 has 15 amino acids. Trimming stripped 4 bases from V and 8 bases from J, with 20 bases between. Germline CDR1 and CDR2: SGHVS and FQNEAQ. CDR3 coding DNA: TGTGCCAGCAGCTCGCCCTCTCAAGGGGTTGGGGGCTACACCTTC. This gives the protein CASSSPSQGVGGYTF. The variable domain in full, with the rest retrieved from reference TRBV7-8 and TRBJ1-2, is GAGVSQSPRYKVAKRGQDVALRCDPISGHVSLFWYQQALGQGPEFLTYFQNEAQLDKSGLPSDRFFAERPEGSVSTLKIQRTQQEDSAVYLCASSSPSQGVGGYTFGSGTRLTVV.

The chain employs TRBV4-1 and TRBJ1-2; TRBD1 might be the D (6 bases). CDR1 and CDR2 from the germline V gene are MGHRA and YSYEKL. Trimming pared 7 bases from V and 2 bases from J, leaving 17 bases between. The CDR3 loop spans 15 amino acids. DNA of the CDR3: TGCGCCAGCACCGAAAGAACCGGGACAAACTATGGCTACACCTTC. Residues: CASTERTGTNYGYTF.

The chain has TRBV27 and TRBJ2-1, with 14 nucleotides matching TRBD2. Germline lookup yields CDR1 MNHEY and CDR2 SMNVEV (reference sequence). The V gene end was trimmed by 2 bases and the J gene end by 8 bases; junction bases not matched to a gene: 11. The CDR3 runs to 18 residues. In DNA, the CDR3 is TGTGCCAGCAGTTTACGGCCGGGACTAGCGGGAGTTTTCGATGAGCAGTTCTTC. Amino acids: CASSLRPGLAGVFDEQFF.

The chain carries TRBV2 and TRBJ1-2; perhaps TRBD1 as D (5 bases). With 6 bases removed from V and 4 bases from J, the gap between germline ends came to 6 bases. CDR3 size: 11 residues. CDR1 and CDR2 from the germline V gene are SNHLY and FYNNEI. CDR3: CASRDSYGYTF. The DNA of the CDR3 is TGTGCCAGCAGAGACAGCTATGGCTACACCTTC. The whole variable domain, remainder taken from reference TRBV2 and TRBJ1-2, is EPEVTQTPSHQVTQMGQEVILRCVPISNHLYFYWYRQILGQKVEFLVSFYNNEISEKSEIFDDQFSVERPDGSNFTLKIRSTKLEDSAMYFCASRDSYGYTFGSGTRLTVV.

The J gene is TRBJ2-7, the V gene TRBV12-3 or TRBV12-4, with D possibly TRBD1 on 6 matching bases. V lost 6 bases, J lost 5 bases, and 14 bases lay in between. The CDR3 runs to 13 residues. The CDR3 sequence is CASSKNDRNEQYF. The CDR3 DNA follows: TGTGCCAGCAGCAAGAATGACAGGAACGAGCAGTACTTC.

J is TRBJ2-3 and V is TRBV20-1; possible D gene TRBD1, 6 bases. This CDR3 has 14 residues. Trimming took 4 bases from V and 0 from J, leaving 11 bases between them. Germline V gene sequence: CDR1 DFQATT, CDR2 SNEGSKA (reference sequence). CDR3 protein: CSAIDRTSTDTQYF. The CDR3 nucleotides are TGCAGTGCTATTGACAGGACTAGCACAGATACGCAGTATTTT.

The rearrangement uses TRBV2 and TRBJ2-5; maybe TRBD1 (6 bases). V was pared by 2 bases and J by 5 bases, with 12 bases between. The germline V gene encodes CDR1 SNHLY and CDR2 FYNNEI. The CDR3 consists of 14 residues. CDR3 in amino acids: CASSELLRGETQYF. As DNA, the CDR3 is TGTGCCAGCAGTGAACTCCTTAGGGGGGAGACCCAGTACTTC.

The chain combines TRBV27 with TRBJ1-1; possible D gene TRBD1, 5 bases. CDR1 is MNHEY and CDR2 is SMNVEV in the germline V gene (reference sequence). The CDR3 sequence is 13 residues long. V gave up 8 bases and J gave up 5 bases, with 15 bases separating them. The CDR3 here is CASRQGRRTEAFF. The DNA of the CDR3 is TGTGCCAGCCGTCAGGGTAGGAGAACTGAAGCTTTCTTT.

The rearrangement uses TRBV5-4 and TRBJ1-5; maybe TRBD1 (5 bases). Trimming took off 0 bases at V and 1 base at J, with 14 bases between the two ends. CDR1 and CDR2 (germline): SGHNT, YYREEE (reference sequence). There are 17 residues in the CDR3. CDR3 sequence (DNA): TGTGCCAGCAGCTTGGCCCTCAGGGATCACAGCAATCAGCCCCAGCATTTT. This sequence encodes CASSLALRDHSNQPQHF.

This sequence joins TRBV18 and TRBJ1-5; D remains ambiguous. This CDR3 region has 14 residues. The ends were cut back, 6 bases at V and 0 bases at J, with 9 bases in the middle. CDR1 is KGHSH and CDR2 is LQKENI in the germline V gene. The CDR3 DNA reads TGTGCCAGCTCCCGCGCGGATAGCAATCAGCCCCAGCATTTT. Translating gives CASSRADSNQPQHF.

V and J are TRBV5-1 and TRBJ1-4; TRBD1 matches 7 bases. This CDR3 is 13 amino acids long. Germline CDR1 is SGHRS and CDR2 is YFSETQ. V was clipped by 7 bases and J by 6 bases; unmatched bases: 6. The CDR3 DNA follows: TGCGCCAGCCGACAGGGACGAGATGAAAAACTGTTTTTT. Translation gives CASRQGRDEKLFF.

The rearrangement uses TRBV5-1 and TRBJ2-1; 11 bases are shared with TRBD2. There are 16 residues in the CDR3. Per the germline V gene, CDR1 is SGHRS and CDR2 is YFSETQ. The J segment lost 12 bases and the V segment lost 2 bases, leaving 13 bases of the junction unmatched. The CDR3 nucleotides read TGCGCCAGCAGCTTTGTAGCGGGGGGGCCAGTGTCGTCGCAGTTCTTC. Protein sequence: CASSFVAGGPVSSQFF.